This T cell receptor beta chain derives from a study of regulatory T cells in long-lasting Graves disease. Findings and caveats of the study: Peripheral blood was the sole material, not thyroid tissue.

This clonotype was counted at least ten times. The target antigen is unknown. Sequencing libraries for TCR beta were prepared with iRepertoire HTBI primers and Arm-PCR of CDR3 regions. TCRdb called the multiplex PCR reads again in MiXCR, with one record for every CDR3 protein. The data show 500,000 or so distinct CDR3 sequences, about 14% seen once. This CDR3 region has 14 residues. Looked up from germline, CDR1 is LGHDT and CDR2 is YNNKEL (reference sequence). V lost 3 bases to trimming and J lost 2 bases, with 10 bases between them. Time point meaning: newly diagnosed GD, antithyroid drugs for less than 3 months. PBMC RNA served as the TCR library source. Separately, the same data were catalogued under a study of T cells in Graves' hyperthyroidism and ophthalmopathy. That report notes: The primer set for the first-round RT-PCR of the TCR CDR3 was HTBI. Ophthalmopathy was told apart from stable hyperthyroidism by a 13 V-J model.

The TCR was taken from a woman in her 50s with Graves disease. The source material was peripheral blood mononuclear cells (PBMCs), sampled at new diagnosis, from a patient treated with antithyroid drugs. V and J are TRBV3-1 and TRBJ1-1; the D is unclear. The CDR3 sequence is CASSQLGLNTEAFF. The DNA of the CDR3 is TGTGCCAGCAGCCAGCTCGGACTTAACACTGAAGCTTTCTTT.